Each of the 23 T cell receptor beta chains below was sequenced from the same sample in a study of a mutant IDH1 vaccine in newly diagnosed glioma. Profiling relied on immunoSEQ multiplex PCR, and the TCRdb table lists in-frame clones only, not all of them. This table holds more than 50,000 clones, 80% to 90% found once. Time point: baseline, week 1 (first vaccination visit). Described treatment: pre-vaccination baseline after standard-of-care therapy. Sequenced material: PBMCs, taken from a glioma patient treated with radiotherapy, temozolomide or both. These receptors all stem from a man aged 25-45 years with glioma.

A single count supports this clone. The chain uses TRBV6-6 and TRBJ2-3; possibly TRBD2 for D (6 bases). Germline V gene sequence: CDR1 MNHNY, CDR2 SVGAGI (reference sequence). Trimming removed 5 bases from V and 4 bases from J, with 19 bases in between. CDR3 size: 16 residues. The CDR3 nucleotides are TGTGCCAGCAGTCCCCCCTCACGGGGCGGGGCAGATACGCAGTATTTT. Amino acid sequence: CASSPPSRGGADTQYF.

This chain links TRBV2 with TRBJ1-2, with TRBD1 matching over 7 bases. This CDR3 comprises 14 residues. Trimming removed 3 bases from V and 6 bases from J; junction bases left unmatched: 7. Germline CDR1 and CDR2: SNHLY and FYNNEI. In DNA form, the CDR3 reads TGTGCCAGCAGTGAGTCCGGACAGGCTGATGGCTACACCTTC. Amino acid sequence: CASSESGQADGYTF.

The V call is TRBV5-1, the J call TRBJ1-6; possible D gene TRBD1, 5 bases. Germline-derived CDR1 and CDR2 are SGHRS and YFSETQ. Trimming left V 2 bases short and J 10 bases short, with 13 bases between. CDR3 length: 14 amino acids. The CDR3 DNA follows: TGCGCCAGCAGCTTTGGGACCGTCCAATCACCCCTCCACTTT. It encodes CASSFGTVQSPLHF.

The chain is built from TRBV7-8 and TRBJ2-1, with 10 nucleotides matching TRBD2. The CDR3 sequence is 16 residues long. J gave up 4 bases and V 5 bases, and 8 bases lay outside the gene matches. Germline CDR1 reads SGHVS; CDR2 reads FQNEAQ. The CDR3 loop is CASSPPLAGEYNEQFF. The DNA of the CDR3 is TGTGCCAGCAGCCCCCCTCTAGCGGGGGAATACAATGAGCAGTTCTTC.

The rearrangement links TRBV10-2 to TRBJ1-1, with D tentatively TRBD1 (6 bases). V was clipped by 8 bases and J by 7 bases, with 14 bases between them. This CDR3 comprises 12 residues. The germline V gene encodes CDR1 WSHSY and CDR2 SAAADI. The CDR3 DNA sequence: TGCGCCAGCCTCAGGGGTAGGGGTGAAGCTTTCTTT. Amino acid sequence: CASLRGRGEAFF.

CDR3 loop: CASSLSRWTEAFF. The CDR3 nucleotides are TGTGCCAGCAGTTTAAGTCGGTGGACTGAAGCTTTCTTT. The chain has TRBV27 and TRBJ1-1; no clear D gene. This CDR3 is built from 13 residues. The germline gives CDR1 MNHEY, CDR2 SMNVEV (reference sequence). The germline V and J ends were trimmed by 2 bases and 5 bases, with 9 bases remaining between them.

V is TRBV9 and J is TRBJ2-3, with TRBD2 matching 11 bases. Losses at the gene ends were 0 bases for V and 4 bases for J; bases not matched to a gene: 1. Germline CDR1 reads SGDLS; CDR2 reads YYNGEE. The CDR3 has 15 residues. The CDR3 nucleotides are TGTGCCAGCAGCGTAGTTAGCGGGGGGGCAGATACGCAGTATTTT. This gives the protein CASSVVSGGADTQYF.

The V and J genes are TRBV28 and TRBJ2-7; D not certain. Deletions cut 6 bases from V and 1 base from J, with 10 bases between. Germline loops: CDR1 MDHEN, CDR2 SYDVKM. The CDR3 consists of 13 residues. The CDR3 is CASRGGRSYEQYF. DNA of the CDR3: TGTGCCAGCAGAGGCGGCAGATCCTACGAGCAGTACTTC.

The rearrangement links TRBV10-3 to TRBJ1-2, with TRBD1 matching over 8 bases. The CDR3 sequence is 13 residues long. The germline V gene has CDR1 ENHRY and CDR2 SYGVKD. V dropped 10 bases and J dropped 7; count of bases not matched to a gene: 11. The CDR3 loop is CASARTGNIGYTF. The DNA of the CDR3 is TGTGCCAGCGCTAGGACAGGGAACATTGGCTACACCTTC.

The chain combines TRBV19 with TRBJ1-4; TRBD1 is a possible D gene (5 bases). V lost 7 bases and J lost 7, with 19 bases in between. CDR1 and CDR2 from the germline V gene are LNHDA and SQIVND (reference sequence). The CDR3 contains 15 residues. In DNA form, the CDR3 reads TGTGCCAGTACCAACCGAGGGACTTATTCTGAAAAACTGTTTTTT. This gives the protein CASTNRGTYSEKLFF. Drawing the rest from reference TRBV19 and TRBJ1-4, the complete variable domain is DGGITQSPKYLFRKEGQNVTLSCEQNLNHDAMYWYRQDPGQGLRLIYYSQIVNDFQKGDIAEGYSVSREKKESFPLTVTSAQKNPTAFYLCASTNRGTYSEKLFFGSGTQLSVL.

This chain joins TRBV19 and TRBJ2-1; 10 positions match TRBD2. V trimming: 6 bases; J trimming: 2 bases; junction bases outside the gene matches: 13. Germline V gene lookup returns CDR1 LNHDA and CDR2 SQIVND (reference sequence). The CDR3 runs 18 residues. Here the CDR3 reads CASSEGSGGASTYNEQFF. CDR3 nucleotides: TGTGCCAGTAGCGAAGGAAGCGGGGGGGCCAGCACCTACAATGAGCAGTTCTTC.

The CDR3 DNA sequence: TGTGCCAGCAGCGCCCCAACAGGGGACACCCGAAATGAAGCTTTCTTT. Its protein product is CASSAPTGDTRNEAFF. The chain is built from TRBV9 and TRBJ1-1; 7 nucleotides match TRBD1. V shed 3 bases and J 7 bases; nucleotides not matched to a gene: 15. The CDR3 has 16 amino acids. Germline V gives CDR1 SGDLS, CDR2 YYNGEE.

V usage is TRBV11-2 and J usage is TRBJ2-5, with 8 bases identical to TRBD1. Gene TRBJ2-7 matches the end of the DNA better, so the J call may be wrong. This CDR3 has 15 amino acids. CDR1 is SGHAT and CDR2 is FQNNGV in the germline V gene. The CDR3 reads CASTPSGTGGYEQYF. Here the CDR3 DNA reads TGTGCCAGCACCCCTTCTGGGACAGGAGGCTACGAGCAGTACTTC.

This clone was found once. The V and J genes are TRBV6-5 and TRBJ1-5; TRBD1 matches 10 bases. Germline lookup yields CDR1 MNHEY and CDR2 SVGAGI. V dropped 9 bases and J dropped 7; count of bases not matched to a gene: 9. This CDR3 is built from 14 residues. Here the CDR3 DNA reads TGTGCCAGTGCTTTGACAGGGGGCGCGCAGCCCCAGCATTTT. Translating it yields CASALTGGAQPQHF.

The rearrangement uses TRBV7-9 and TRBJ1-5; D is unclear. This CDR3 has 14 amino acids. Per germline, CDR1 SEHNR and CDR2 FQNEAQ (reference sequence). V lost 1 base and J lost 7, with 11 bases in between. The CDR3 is CASSLGRESQPQHF. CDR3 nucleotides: TGTGCCAGCAGCTTAGGAAGAGAGAGCCAGCCCCAGCATTTT.

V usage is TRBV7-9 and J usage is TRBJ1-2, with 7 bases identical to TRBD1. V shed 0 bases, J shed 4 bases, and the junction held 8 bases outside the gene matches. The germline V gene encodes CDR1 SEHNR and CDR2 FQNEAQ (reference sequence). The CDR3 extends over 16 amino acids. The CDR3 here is CASSLAPGDSVYGYTF. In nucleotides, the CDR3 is TGTGCCAGCAGCTTAGCCCCAGGGGACAGCGTCTATGGCTACACCTTC.

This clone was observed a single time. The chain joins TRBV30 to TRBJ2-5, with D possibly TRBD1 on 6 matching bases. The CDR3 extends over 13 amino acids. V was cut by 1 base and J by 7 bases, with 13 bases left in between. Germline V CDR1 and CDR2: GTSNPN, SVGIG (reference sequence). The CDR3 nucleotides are TGTGCCTGGAGTGAAGAGGCCAGGGGGACCCAGTACTTC. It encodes CAWSEEARGTQYF.

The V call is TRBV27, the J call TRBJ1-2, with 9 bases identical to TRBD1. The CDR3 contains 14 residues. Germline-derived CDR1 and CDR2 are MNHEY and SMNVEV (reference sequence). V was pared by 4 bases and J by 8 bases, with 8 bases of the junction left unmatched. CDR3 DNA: TGTGCCAGCAGTTACCGACAGGGGGTACGGGGCTACACCTTC. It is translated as CASSYRQGVRGYTF.

As DNA, the CDR3 is TGTGCCAGCAGCTATATTACGACAGGAGGAGGAAATCAGCCCCAGCATTTT. It codes for CASSYITTGGGNQPQHF. This sequence joins TRBV7-9 and TRBJ1-5; D perhaps matches TRBD1 (6 bases). Trimming shortened V by 4 bases and J by 4 bases, and 20 bases separated the two germline ends. Germline V gene sequence: CDR1 SEHNR, CDR2 FQNEAQ (reference sequence). This CDR3 spans 17 amino acids.

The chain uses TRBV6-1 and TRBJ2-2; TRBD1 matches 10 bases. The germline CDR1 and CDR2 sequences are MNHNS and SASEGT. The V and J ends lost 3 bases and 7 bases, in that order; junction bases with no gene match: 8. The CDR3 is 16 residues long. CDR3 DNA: TGTGCCAGCAGTGAGGGGACAGGGGCCTTCCGCGGGGAGCTGTTTTTT. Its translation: CASSEGTGAFRGELFF.

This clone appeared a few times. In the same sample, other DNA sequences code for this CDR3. The DNA for the CDR3 is TGTGCCAGCAGCTTGCGGGGGACTGAAGCTTTCTTT. Protein product: CASSLRGTEAFF. The V gene is TRBV5-6, the J gene TRBJ1-1; possible D gene TRBD1, 5 bases. The CDR3 length is 12 residues. Germline-derived CDR1 and CDR2 are SGHDT and YYEEEE. Trimming took off 1 base at V and 5 bases at J, with 6 bases between the two ends.

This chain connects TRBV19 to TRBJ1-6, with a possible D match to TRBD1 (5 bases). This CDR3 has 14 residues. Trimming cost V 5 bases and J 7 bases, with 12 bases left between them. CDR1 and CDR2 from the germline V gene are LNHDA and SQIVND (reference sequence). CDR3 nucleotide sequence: TGTGCCAGTAGTCCTCGGGAGGGGAATTCACCCCTCCACTTT. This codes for CASSPREGNSPLHF. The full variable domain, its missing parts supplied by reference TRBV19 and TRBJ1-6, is DGGITQSPKYLFRKEGQNVTLSCEQNLNHDAMYWYRQDPGQGLRLIYYSQIVNDFQKGDIAEGYSVSREKKESFPLTVTSAQKNPTAFYLCASSPREGNSPLHFGNGTRLTVT.

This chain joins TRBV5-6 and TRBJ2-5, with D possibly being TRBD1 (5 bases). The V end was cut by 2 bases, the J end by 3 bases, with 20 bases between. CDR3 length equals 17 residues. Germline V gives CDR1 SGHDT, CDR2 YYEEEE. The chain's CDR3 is CASSFLVLTTDKETQYF. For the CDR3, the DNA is TGTGCCAGCAGCTTTCTCGTACTGACGACAGATAAAGAGACCCAGTACTTC.